This T cell receptor beta chain stems from a study of STAT5B mutations in CD4+ large granular lymphocyte leukemia. The germline V gene has CDR1 MNHEY and CDR2 SMNVEV (reference sequence). This CDR3 spans 16 amino acids. With 0 bases removed from V and 4 bases from J, the gap between germline ends came to 12 bases. Points from the study as a whole: About 24% of private leukemic clonotypes occurred rarely in other patients' non-leukemic repertoires. Compared with healthy controls (2/35), patient top clones favored TRBV06 (8/27).

This clone was seen just once. The antigen is unknown. Data came from immunoSEQ multiplex PCR; TCRdb stores just in-frame clones and leaves some out. The table includes almost 30,000 clones, roughly three quarters detected once. This receptor was taken from a human donor in good health. The J gene is TRBJ2-2, the V gene TRBV27; no definite D call. The source material was CD4+ T cells from blood buffy coats. CDR3: CASSLSGPPFTGELFF. The CDR3 DNA sequence: TGTGCCAGCAGTTTATCGGGCCCACCCTTCACCGGGGAGCTGTTTTTT.